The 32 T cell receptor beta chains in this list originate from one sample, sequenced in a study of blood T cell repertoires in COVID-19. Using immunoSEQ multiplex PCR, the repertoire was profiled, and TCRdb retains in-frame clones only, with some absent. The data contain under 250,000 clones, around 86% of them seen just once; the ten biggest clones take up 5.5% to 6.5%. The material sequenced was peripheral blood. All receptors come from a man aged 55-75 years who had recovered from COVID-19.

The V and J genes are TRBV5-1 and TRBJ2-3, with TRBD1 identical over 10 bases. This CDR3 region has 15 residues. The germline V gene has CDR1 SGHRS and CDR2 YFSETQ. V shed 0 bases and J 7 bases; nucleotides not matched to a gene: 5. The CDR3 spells CASSLAGDRGNTQYF. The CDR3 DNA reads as TGCGCCAGCAGCTTGGCCGGGGACAGGGGTAATACGCAGTATTTT.

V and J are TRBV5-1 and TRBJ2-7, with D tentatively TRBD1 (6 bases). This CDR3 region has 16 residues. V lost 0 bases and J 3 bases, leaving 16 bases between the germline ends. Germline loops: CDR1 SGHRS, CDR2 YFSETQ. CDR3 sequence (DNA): TGCGCCAGCAGCTTGGAGGGGCAGGGGCCGGGCTACGAGCAGTACTTC. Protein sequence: CASSLEGQGPGYEQYF.

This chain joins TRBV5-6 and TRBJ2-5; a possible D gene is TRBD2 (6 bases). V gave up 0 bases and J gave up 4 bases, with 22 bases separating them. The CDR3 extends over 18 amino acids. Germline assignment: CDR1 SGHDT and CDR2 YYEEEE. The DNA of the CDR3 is TGTGCCAGCAGCTTGGGCCCACCGGCGGGGAGCTTGGGAGAGACCCAGTACTTC. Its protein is CASSLGPPAGSLGETQYF.

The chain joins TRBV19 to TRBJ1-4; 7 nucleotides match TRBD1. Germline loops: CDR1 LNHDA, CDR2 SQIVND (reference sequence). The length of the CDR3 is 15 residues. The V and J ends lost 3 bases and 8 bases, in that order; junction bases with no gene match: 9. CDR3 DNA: TGTGCCAGTAGTATCGTGACAGGGTTGTCCGAAAAACTGTTTTTT. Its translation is CASSIVTGLSEKLFF.

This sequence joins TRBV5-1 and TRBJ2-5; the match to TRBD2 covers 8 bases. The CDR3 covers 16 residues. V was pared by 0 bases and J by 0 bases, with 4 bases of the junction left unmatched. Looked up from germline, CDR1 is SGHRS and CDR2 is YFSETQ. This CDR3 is CASSLGAGGHQETQYF. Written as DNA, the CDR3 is TGCGCCAGCAGCTTGGGTGCGGGAGGCCACCAAGAGACCCAGTACTTC.

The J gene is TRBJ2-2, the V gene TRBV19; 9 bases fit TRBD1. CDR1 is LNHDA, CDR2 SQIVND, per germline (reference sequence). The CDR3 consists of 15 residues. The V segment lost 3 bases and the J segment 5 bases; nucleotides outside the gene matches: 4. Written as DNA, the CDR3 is TGTGCCAGTAGTATTTCCGGGACAGGGACCGGGGAGCTGTTTTTT. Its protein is CASSISGTGTGELFF.

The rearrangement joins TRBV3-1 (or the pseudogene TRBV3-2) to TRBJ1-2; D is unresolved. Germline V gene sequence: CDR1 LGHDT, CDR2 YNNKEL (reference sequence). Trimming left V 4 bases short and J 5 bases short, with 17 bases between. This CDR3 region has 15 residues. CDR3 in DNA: TGTGCCAGCAGCCTCCGATCAAGCACTCAATATGGCTACACCTTC. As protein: CASSLRSSTQYGYTF.

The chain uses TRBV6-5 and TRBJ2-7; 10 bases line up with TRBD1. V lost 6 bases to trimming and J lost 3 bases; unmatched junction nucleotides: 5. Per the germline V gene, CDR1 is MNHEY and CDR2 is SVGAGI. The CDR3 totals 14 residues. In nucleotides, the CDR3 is TGTGCCAGCAGGTCTGACAGGGGGCTCTACGAGCAGTACTTC. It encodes CASRSDRGLYEQYF.

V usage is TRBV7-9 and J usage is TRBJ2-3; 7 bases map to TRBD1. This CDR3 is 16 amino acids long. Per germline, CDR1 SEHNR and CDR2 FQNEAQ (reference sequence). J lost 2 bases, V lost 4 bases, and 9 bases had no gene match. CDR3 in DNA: TGTGCCAGCAGCTCCGATCGGGACAGTTTCACAGATACGCAGTATTTT. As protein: CASSSDRDSFTDTQYF.

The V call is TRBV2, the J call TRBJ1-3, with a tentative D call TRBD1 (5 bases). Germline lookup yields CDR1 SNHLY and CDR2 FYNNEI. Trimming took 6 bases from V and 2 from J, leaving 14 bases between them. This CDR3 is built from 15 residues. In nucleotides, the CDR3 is TGTGCCAGCAGCGCCGCGTCGGGGGCTGGAAACACCATATATTTT. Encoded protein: CASSAASGAGNTIYF.

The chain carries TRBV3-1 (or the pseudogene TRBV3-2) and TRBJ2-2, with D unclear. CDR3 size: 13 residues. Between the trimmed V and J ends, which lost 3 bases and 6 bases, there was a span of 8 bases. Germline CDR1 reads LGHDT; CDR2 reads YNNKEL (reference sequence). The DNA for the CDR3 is TGTGCCAGCAGCCACAACGTAGCCGGGGAGCTGTTTTTT. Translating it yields CASSHNVAGELFF.

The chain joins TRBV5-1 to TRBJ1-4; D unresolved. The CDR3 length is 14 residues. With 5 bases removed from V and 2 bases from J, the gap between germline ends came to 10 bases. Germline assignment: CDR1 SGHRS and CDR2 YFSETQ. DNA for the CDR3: TGCGCCAGCAGGGGCCGAGACACTAATGAAAAACTGTTTTTT. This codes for CASRGRDTNEKLFF. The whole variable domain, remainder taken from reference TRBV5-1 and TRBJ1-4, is KAGVTQTPRYLIKTRGQQVTLSCSPISGHRSVSWYQQTPGQGLQFLFEYFSETQRNKGNFPGRFSGRQFSNSRSEMNVSTLELGDSALYLCASRGRDTNEKLFFGSGTQLSVL.

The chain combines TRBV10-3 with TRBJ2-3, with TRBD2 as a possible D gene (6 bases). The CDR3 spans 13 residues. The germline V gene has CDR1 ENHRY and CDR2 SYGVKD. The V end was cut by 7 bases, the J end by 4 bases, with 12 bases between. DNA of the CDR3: TGTGCCATCAAGGAGGGGCATTCAGATACGCAGTATTTT. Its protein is CAIKEGHSDTQYF.

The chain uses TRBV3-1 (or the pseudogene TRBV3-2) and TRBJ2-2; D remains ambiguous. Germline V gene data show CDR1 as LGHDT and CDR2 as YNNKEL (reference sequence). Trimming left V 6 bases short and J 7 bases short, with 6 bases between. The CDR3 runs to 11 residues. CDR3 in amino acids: CASRRGGELFF. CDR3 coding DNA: TGTGCCAGCAGGCGAGGCGGGGAGCTGTTTTTT.

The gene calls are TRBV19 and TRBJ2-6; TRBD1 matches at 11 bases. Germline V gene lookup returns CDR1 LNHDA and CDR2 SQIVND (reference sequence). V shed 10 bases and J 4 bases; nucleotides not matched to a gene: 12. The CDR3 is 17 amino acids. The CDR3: CATTSGQGALGANVLTF. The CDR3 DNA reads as TGTGCCACCACGTCCGGACAGGGGGCACTGGGGGCCAACGTCCTGACTTTC.

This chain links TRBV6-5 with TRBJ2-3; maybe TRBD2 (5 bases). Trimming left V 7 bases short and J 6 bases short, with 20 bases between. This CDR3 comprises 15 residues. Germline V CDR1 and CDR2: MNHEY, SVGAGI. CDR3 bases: TGTGCCAGCACATCCCGCCGGGCCCGGGGTGATACGCAGTATTTT. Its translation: CASTSRRARGDTQYF.

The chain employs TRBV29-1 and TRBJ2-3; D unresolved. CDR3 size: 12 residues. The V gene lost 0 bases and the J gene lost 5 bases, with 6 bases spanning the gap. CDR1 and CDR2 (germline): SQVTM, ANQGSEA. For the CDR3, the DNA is TGCAGCGTTGAAGAGTCCCTAGATACGCAGTATTTT. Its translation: CSVEESLDTQYF.

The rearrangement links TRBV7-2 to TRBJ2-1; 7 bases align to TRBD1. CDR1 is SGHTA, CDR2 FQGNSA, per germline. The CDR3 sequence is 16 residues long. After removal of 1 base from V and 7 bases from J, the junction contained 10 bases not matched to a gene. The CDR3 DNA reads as TGTGCCAGCAGCTTAGAGGGTAGGGGGCCTCTTAATGAGCAGTTCTTC. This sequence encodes CASSLEGRGPLNEQFF.

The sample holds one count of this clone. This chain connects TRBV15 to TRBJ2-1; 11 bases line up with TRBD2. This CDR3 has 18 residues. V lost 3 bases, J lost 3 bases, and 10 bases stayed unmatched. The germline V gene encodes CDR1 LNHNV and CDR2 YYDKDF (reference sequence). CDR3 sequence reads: CATSRPGGTSGGYNEQFF. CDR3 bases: TGTGCCACCAGCAGGCCGGGAGGAACTAGCGGGGGCTACAATGAGCAGTTCTTC.

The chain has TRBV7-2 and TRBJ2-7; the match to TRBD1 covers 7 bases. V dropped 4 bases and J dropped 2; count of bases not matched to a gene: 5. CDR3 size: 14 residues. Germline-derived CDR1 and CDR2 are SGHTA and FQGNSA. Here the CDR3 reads CASSWRQGPYEQYF. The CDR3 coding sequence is TGTGCCAGCAGCTGGAGACAGGGACCCTACGAGCAGTACTTC.

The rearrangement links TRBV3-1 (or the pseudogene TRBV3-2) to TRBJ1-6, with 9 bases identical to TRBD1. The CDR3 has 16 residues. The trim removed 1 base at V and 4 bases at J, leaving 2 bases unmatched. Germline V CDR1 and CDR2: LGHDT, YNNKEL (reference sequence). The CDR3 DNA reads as TGTGCCAGCAGCCAAGGCGGACAGGGGTATAATTCACCCCTCCACTTT. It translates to CASSQGGQGYNSPLHF.

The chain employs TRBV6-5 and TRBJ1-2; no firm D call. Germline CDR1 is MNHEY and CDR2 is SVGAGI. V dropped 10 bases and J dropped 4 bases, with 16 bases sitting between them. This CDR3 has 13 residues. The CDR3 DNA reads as TGTGCCATCACGGGCCGGGAGGGCTATGGCTACACCTTC. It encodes CAITGREGYGYTF.

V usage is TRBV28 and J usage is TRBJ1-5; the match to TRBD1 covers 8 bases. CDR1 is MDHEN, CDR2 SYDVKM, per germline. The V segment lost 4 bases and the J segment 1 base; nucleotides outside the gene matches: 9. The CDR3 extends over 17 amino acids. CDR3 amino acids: CASSSPDRVKSNQPQHF. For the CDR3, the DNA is TGTGCCAGCAGTTCTCCGGACAGGGTGAAGAGCAATCAGCCCCAGCATTTT.

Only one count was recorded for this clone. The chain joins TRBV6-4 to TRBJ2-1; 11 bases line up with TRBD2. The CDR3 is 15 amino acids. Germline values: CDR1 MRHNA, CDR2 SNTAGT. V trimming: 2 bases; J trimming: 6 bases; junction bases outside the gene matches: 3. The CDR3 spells CASSDLTSGSNEQFF. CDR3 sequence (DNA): TGTGCCAGCAGTGACCTCACTAGCGGGAGCAATGAGCAGTTCTTC.

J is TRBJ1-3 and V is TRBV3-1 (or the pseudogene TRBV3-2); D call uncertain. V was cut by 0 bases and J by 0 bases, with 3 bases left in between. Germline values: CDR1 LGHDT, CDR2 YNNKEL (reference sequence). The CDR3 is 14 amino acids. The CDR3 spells CASSQDSSGNTIYF. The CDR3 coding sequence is TGTGCCAGCAGCCAAGACAGCTCTGGAAACACCATATATTTT.

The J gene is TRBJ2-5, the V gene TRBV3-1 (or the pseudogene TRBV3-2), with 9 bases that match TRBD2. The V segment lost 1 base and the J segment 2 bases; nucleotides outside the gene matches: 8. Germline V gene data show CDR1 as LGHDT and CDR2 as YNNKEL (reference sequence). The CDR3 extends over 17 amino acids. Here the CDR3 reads CASSQGWLAGAQETQYF. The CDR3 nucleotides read TGTGCCAGCAGCCAAGGGTGGTTAGCGGGAGCTCAAGAGACCCAGTACTTC.

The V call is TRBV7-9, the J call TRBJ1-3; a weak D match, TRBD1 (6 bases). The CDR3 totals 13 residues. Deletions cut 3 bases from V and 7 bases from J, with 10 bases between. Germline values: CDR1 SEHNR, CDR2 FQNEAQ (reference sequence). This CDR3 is CASSFGTRNTIYF. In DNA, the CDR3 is TGTGCCAGCAGCTTCGGGACAAGGAACACCATATATTTT.

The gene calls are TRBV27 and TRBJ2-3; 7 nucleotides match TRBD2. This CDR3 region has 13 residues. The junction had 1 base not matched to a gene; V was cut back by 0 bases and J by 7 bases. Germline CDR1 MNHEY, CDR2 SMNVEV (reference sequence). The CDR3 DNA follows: TGTGCCAGCAGTTTATCGGGGGGGAATACGCAGTATTTT. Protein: CASSLSGGNTQYF.

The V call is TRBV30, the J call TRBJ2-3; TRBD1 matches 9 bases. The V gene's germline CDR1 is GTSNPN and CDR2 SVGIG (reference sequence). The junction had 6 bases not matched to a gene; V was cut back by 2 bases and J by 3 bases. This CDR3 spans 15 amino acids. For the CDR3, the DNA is TGTGCCTGGAGTCCCCCGGGACAGGGTACAGATACGCAGTATTTT. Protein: CAWSPPGQGTDTQYF.

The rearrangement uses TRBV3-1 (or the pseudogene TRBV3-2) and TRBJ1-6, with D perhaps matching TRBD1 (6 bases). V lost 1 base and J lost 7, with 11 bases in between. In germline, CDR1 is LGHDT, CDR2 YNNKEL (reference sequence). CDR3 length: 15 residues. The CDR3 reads CASSQVLQGNSPLHF. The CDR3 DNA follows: TGTGCCAGCAGCCAAGTGTTGCAGGGGAATTCACCCCTCCACTTT.

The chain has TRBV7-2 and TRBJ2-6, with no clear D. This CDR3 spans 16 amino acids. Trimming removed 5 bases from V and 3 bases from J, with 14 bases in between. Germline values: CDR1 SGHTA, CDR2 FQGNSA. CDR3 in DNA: TGTGCCAGCAGCCCCGCCCCCGGGTATGGGGCCAACGTCCTGACTTTC. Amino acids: CASSPAPGYGANVLTF. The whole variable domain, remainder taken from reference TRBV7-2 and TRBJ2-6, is GAGVSQSPSNKVTEKGKDVELRCDPISGHTALYWYRQSLGQGLEFLIYFQGNSAPDKSGLPSDRFSAERTGGSVSTLTIQRTQQEDSAVYLCASSPAPGYGANVLTFGAGSRLTVL.

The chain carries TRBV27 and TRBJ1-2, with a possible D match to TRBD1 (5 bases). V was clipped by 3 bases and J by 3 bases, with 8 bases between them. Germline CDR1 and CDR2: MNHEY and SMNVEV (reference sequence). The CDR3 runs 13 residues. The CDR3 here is CASSLRQHYGYTF. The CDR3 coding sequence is TGTGCCAGCAGTTTGCGACAGCACTATGGCTACACCTTC.